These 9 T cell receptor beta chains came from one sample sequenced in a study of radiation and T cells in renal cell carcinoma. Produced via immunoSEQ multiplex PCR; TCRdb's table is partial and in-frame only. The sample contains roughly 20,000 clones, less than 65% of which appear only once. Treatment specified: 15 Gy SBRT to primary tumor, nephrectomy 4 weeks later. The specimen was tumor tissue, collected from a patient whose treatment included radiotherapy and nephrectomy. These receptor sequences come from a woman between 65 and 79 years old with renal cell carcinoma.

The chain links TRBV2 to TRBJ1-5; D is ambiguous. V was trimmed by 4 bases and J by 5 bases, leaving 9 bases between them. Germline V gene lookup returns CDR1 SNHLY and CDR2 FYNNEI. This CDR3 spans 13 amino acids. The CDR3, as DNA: TGTGCCAGCAGTGTTTACAAGGATCAGCCCCAGCATTTT. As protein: CASSVYKDQPQHF.

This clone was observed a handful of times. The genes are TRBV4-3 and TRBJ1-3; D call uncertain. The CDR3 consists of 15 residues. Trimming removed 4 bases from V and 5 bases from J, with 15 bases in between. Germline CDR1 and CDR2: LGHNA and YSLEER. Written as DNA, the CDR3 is TGCGCCAGCAGCCCGGATAGGTCACCTCGAAACACCATATATTTT. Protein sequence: CASSPDRSPRNTIYF.

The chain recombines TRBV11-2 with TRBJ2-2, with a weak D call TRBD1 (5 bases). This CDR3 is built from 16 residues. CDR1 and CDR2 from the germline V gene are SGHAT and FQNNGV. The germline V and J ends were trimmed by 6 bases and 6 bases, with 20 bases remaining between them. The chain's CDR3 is CASSSLLAGWAGELFF. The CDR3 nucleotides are TGTGCCAGCAGTTCCCTCTTGGCAGGGTGGGCCGGGGAGCTGTTTTTT.

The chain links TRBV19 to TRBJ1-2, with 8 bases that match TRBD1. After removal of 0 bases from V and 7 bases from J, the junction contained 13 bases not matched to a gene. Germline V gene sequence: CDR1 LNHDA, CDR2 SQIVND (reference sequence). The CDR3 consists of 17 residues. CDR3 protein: CASSIDVDRAVSGGYTF. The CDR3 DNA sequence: TGTGCCAGTAGTATAGACGTGGACAGGGCCGTGAGTGGTGGCTACACCTTC.

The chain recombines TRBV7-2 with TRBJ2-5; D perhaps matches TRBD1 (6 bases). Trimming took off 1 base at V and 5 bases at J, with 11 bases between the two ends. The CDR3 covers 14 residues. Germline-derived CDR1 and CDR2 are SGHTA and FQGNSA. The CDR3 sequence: CASSLDSRGETQYF. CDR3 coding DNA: TGTGCCAGCAGCTTAGATTCCAGGGGTGAGACCCAGTACTTC. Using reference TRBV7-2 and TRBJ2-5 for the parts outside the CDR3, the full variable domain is GAGVSQSPSNKVTEKGKDVELRCDPISGHTALYWYRQSLGQGLEFLIYFQGNSAPDKSGLPSDRFSAERTGGSVSTLTIQRTQQEDSAVYLCASSLDSRGETQYFGPGTRLLVL.

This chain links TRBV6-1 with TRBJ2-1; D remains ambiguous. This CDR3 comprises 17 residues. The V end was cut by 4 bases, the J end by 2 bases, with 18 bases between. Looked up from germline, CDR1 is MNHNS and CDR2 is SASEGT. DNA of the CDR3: TGTGCCAGCAGTGTTTCCGTGCGTGTCGGCACCTACAATGAGCAGTTCTTC. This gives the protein CASSVSVRVGTYNEQFF.

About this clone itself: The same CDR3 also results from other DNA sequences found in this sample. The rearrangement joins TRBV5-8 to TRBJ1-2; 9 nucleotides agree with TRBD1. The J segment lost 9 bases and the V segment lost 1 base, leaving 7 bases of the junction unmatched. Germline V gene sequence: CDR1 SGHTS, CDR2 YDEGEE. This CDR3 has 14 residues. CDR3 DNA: TGTGCCAGCAGCTTGATTGGGACAGGGACCCGCTACACCTTC. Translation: CASSLIGTGTRYTF.

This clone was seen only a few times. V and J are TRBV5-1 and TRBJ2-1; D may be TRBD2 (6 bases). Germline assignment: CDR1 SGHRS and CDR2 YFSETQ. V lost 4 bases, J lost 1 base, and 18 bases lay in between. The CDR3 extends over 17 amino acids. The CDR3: CASSPLGTSISYNEQFF. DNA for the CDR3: TGCGCCAGCAGCCCCCTGGGAACTAGCATTTCCTACAATGAGCAGTTCTTC.

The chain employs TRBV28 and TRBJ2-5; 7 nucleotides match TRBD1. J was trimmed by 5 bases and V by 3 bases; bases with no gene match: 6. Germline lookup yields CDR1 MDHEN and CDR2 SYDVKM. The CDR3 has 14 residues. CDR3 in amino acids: CASSFEGRGETQYF. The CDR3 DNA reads TGTGCCAGCAGTTTTGAGGGCAGGGGGGAGACCCAGTACTTC.